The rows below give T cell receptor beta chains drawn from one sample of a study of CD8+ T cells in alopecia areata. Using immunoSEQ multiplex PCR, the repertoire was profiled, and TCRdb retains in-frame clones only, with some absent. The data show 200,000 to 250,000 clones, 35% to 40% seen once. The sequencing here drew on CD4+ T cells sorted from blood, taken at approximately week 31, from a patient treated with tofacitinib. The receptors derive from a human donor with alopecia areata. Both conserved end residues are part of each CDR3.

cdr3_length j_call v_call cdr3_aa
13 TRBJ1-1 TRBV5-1 CASSHALNTEAFF
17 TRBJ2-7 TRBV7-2 CASSLVLSGTSSYEQYF
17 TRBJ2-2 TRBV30 CAWSVERDRVFTGELFF
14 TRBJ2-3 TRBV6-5 CASIRASLTDTQYF
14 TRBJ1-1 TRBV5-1 CASSFAGGTTEAFF
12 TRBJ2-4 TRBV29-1 CSVDSRRSIQYF
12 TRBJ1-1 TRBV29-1 CSVVPGNTEAFF
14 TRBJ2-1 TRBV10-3 CAISKLAGDNEQFF
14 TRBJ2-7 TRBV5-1 CASRFTAGSYEQYF
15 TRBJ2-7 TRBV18 CASSRPELRLYEQYF
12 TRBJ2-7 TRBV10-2 CASSGTGYEQYF
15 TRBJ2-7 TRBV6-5 CASRRRQGDSYEQYF
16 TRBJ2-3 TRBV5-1 CASSLDRGRGTDTQYF
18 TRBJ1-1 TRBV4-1 CASSQDNEGGTEGSKAFF
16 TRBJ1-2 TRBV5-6 CASSLGVRVREDGYTF
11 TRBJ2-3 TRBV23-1 CASMGTDTQYF
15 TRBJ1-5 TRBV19 CASSPQPGGNQPQHF
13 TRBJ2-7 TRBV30 CAWSRGGNYEQYF
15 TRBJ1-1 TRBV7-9 CASTRPADRNTEAFF
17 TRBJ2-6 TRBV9 CASTRGQGNLGANVLTF
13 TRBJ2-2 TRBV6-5 CASRRAGTGELFF
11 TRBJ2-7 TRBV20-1 CSARAGNRQYF
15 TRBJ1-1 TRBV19 CASSIDETWNTEAFF
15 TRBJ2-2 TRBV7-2 CASSRGGANTGELFF
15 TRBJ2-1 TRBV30 CAWSVPDLGGHEQFF
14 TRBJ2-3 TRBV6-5 CASSGVASTDTQYF
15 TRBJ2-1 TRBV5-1 CASGPRGGRDNEQFF
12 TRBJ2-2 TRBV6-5 CASSYDTGELFF
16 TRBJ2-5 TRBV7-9 CASFRLAGGPLETQYF
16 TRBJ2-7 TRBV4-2 CASSQVSASGRAEQYF
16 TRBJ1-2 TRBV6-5 CASSSQHRGDNYGYTF
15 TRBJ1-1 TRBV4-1 CASSQVDGQNTEAFF
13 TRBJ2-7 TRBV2 CASSALGVGEQYF
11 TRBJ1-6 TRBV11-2 CASSSASPLHF
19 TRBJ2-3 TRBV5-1 CASSPRTRLAGVSTDTQYF
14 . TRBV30 CAWSVPGRGYEQYF
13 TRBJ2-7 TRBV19 CASSTTGGYEQYF